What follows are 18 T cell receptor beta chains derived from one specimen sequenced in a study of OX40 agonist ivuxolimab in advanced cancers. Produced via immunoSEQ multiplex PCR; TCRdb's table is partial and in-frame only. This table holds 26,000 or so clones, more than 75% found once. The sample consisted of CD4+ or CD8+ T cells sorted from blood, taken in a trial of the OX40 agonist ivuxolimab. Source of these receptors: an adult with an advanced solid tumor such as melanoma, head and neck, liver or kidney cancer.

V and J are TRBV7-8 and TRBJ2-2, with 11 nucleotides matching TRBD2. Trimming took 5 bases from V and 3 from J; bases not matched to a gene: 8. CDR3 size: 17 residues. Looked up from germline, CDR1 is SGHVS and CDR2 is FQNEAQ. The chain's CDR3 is CASSPLAGGRDTGELFF. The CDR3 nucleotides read TGTGCCAGCAGCCCCTTAGCGGGAGGGCGGGACACCGGGGAGCTGTTTTTT.

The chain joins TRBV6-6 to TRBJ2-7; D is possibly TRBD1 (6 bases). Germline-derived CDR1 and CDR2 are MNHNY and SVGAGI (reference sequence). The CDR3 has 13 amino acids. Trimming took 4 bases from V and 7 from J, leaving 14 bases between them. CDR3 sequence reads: CASSLDRSGEQYF. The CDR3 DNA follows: TGTGCCAGCAGTTTAGACAGGTCCGGAGAGCAGTACTTC.

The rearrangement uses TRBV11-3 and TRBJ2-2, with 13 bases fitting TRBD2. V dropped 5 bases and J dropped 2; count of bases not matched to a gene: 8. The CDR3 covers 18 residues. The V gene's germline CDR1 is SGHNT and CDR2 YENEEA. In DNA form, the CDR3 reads TGTGCCAGCAGCACCAGGACTAGCGGGAGTGTCAACACCGGGGAGCTGTTTTTT. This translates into CASSTRTSGSVNTGELFF.

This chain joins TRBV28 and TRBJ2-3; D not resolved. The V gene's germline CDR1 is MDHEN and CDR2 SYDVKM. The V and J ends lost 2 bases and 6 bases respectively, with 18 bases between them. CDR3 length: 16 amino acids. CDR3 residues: CASSLRSIPIRDTQYF. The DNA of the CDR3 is TGTGCCAGCAGTTTACGGTCAATCCCCATTAGGGATACGCAGTATTTT.

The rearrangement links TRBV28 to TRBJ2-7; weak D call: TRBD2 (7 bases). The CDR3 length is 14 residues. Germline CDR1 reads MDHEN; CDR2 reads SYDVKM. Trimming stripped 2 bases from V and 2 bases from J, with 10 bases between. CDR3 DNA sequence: TGTGCCAGCAGTTTAGAGGGGGGGCCCTACGAGCAGTACTTC. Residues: CASSLEGGPYEQYF. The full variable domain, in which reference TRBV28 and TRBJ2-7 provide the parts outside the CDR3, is DVKVTQSSRYLVKRTGEKVFLECVQDMDHENMFWYRQDPGLGLRLIYFSYDVKMKEKGDIPEGYSVSREKKERFSLILESASTNQTSMYLCASSLEGGPYEQYFGPGTRLTVT.

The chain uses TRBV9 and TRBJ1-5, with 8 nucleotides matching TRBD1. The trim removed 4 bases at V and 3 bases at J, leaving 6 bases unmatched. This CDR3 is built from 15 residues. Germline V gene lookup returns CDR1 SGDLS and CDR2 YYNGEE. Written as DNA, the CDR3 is TGTGCCAGCAGCCCCGGACAGGGTAACAATCAGCCCCAGCATTTT. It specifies CASSPGQGNNQPQHF.

The CDR3 region is CASSADPTNTEAFF. CDR3 bases: TGTGCCAGCAGCGCGGACCCAACGAACACTGAAGCTTTCTTT. J is TRBJ1-1 and V is TRBV6-4; D remains unclear. From germline, CDR1 is MRHNA and CDR2 SNTAGT. The CDR3 totals 14 residues. The germline V and J ends were trimmed by 6 bases and 1 base, with 12 bases remaining between them.

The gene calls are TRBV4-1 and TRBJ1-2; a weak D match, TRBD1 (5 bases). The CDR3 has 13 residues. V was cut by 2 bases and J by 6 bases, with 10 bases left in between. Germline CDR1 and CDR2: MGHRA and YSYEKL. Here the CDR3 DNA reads TGCGCCAGCAGCCAAACGGGGGGGGATGGCTACACCTTC. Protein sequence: CASSQTGGDGYTF.

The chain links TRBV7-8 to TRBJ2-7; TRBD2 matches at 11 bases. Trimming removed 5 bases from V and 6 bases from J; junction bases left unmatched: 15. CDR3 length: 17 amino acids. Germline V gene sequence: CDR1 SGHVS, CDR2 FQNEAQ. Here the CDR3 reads CASSVTSGNPSLSEQYF. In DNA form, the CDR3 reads TGTGCCAGCAGCGTGACTAGCGGGAACCCCTCCCTTTCCGAGCAGTACTTC.

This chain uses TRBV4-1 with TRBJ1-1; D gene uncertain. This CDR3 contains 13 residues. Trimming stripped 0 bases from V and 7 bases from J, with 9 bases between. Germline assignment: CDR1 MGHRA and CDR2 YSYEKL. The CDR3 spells CASSQDWGFEAFF. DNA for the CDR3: TGCGCCAGCAGCCAAGATTGGGGTTTTGAAGCTTTCTTT.

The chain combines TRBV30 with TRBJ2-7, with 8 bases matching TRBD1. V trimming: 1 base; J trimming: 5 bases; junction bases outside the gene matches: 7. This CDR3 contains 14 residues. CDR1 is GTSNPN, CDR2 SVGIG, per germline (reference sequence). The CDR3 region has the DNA TGTGCCTGGAGTGGGTGGACAGGGATAAACGAGCAGTACTTC. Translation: CAWSGWTGINEQYF. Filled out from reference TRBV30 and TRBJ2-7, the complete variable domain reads SQTIHQWPATLVQPVGSPLSLECTVEGTSNPNLYWYRQAAGRGLQLLFYSVGIGQISSEVPQNLSASRPQDRQFILSSKKLLLSDSGFYLCAWSGWTGINEQYFGPGTRLTVT.

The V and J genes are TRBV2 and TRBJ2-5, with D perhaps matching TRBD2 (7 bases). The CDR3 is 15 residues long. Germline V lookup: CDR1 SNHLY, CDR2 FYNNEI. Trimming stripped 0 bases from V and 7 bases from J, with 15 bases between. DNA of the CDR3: TGTGCCAGCAGTGAAGCGGGGGGGCAGGGGTCGACCCAGTACTTC. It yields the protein CASSEAGGQGSTQYF. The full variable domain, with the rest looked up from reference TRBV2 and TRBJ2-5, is EPEVTQTPSHQVTQMGQEVILRCVPISNHLYFYWYRQILGQKVEFLVSFYNNEISEKSEIFDDQFSVERPDGSNFTLKIRSTKLEDSAMYFCASSEAGGQGSTQYFGPGTRLLVL.

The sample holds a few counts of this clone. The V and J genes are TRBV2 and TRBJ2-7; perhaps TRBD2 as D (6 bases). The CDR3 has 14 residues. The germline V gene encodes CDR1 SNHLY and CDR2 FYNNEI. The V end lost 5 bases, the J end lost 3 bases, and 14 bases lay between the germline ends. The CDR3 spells CASSHRGIFYEQYF. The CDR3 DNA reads TGTGCCAGCAGTCACCGGGGGATATTCTACGAGCAGTACTTC.

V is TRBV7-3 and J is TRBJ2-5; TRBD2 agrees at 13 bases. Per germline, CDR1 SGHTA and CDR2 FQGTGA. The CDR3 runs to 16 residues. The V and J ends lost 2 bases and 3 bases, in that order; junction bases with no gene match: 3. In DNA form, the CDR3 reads TGTGCCAGCAGCTTACCCGGGACTAGCGGGGAAGAGACCCAGTACTTC. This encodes CASSLPGTSGEETQYF. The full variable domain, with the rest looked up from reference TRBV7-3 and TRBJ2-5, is GAGVSQTPSNKVTEKGKYVELRCDPISGHTALYWYRQSLGQGPEFLIYFQGTGAADDSGLPNDRFFAVRPEGSVSTLKIQRTERGDSAVYLCASSLPGTSGEETQYFGPGTRLLVL.

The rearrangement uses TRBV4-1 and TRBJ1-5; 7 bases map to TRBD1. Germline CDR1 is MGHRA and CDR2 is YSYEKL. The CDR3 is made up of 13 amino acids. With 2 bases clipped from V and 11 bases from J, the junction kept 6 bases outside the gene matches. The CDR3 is CASSQTGVSAQHF. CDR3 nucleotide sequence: TGCGCCAGCAGCCAAACAGGGGTGTCGGCCCAGCATTTT.

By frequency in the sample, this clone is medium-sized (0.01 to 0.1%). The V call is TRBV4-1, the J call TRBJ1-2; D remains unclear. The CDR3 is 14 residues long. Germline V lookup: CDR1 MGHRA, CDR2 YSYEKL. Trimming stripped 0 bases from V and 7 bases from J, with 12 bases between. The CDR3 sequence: CASSQDIGVTGYTF. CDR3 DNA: TGCGCCAGCAGCCAAGATATTGGGGTGACTGGCTACACCTTC.

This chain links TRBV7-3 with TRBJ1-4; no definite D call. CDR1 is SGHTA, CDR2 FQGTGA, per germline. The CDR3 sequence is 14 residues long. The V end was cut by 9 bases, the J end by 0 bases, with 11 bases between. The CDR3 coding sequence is TGTGCCAGGCGAGGGAGGGCAACTAATGAAAAACTGTTTTTT. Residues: CARRGRATNEKLFF.

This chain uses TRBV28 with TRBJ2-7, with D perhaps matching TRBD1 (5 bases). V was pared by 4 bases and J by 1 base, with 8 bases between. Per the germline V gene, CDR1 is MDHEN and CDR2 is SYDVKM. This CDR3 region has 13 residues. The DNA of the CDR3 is TGTGCCAGCAGTTGGGGCCGATCCTACGAGCAGTACTTC. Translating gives CASSWGRSYEQYF.